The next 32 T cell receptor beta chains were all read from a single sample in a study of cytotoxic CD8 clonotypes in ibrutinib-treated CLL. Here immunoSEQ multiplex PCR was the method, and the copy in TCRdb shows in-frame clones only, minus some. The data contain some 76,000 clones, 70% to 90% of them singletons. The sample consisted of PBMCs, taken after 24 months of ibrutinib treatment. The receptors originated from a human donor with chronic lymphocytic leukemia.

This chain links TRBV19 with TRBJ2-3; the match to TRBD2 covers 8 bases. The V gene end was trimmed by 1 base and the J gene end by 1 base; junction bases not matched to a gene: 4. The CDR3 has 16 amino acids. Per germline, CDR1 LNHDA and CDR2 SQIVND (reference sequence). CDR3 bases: TGTGCCAGTAGTATAGGAGCGGGAGCAGGCACAGATACGCAGTATTTT. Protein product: CASSIGAGAGTDTQYF.

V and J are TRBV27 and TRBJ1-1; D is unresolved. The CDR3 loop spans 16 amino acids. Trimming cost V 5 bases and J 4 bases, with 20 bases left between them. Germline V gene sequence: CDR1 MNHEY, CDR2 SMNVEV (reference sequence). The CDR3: CASSTRLSGLGTEAFF. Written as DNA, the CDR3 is TGTGCCAGCAGTACCCGACTGTCCGGTTTGGGCACTGAAGCTTTCTTT.

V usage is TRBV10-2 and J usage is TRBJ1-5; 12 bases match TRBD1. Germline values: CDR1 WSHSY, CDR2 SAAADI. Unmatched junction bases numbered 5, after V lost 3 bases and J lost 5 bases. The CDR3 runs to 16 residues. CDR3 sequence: CASSDRGQGADQPQHF. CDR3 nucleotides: TGCGCCAGCAGTGATAGGGGACAGGGGGCCGATCAGCCCCAGCATTTT.

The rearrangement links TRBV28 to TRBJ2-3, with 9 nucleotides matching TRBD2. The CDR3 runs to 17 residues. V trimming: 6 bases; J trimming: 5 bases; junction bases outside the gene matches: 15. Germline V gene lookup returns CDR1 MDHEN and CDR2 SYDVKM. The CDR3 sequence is CASRPIVLAGRRDTQYF. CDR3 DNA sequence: TGTGCCAGCAGGCCGATCGTACTAGCGGGTAGGAGAGATACGCAGTATTTT. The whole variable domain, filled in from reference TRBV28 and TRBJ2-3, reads DVKVTQSSRYLVKRTGEKVFLECVQDMDHENMFWYRQDPGLGLRLIYFSYDVKMKEKGDIPEGYSVSREKKERFSLILESASTNQTSMYLCASRPIVLAGRRDTQYFGPGTRLTVL.

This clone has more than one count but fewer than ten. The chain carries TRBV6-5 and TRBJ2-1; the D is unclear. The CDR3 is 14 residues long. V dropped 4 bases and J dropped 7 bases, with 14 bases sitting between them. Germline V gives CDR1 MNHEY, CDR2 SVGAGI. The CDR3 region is CASSSYIKSNEQFF. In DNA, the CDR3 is TGTGCCAGCAGTTCCTACATCAAAAGTAATGAGCAGTTCTTC.

The CDR3 loop reads CASSLERDSEQYF. CDR3 in DNA: TGTGCCAGCAGCTTAGAACGGGACAGCGAGCAGTACTTC. This chain uses TRBV11-2 with TRBJ2-7; 7 nucleotides line up with TRBD1. Per the germline V gene, CDR1 is SGHAT and CDR2 is FQNNGV. V dropped 0 bases and J dropped 6; count of bases not matched to a gene: 2. The CDR3 extends over 13 amino acids.

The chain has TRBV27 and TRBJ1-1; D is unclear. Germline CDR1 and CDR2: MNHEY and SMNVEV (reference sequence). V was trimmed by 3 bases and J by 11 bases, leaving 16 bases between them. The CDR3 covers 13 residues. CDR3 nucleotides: TGTGCCAGCAGTTTCAGAAGTCCTCTGGAGGCTTTCTTT. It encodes CASSFRSPLEAFF.

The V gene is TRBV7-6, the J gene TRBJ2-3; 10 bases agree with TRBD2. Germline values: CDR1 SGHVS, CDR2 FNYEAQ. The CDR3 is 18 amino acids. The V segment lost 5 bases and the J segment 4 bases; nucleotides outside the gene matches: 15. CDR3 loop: CASSVRASGSRGADTQYF. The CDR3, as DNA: TGTGCCAGCAGCGTCCGGGCTAGCGGGAGCCGGGGGGCAGATACGCAGTATTTT.

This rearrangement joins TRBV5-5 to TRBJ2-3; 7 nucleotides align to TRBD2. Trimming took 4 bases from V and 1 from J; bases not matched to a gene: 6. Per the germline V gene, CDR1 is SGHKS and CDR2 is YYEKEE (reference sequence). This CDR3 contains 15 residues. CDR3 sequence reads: CASSPLAVGTDTQYF. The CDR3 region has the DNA TGTGCCAGCAGCCCCCTAGCGGTGGGCACAGATACGCAGTATTTT.

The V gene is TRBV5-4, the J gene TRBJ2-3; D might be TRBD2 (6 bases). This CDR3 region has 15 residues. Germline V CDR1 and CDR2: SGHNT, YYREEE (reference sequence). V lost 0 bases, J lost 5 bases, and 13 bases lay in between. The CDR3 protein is CASSLGREWRDTQYF. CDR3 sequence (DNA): TGTGCCAGCAGCTTGGGACGGGAGTGGAGAGATACGCAGTATTTT.

CDR3 DNA sequence: TGTGCCAGCAGCGCTCTAACCCCACCCGGGGTTGTTGAGCAGTTCTTC. Translation: CASSALTPPGVVEQFF. The chain combines TRBV5-6 with TRBJ2-1, with D possibly matching TRBD2 (5 bases). V was clipped by 4 bases and J by 9 bases, with 23 bases between them. Germline V gene sequence: CDR1 SGHDT, CDR2 YYEEEE. The CDR3 is 16 amino acids.

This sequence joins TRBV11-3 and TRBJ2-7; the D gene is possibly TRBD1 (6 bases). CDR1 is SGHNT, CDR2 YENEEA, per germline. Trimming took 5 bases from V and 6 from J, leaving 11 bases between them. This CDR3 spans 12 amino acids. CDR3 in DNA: TGTGCCAGCAGCGCCACAGGGTTCGAGCAGTACTTC. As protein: CASSATGFEQYF.

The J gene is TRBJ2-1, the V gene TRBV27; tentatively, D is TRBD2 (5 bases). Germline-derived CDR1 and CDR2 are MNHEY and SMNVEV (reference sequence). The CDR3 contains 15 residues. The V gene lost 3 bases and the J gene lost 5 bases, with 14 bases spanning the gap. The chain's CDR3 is CASSFSMDLDNEQFF. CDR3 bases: TGTGCCAGCAGTTTTAGCATGGACTTAGACAATGAGCAGTTCTTC.

The DNA of the CDR3 is TGCGCCAGCAGCTCCCTACTAGCGGACCAAGAGACCCAGTACTTC. Translating it yields CASSSLLADQETQYF. The rearrangement uses TRBV5-1 and TRBJ2-5, with TRBD2 identical over 8 bases. Germline CDR1 SGHRS, CDR2 YFSETQ. V gave up 3 bases and J gave up 0 bases; unmatched junction bases: 4. CDR3 length: 15 residues. Together with reference TRBV5-1 and TRBJ2-5, the CDR3 gives the full variable domain: KAGVTQTPRYLIKTRGQQVTLSCSPISGHRSVSWYQQTPGQGLQFLFEYFSETQRNKGNFPGRFSGRQFSNSRSEMNVSTLELGDSALYLCASSSLLADQETQYFGPGTRLLVL.

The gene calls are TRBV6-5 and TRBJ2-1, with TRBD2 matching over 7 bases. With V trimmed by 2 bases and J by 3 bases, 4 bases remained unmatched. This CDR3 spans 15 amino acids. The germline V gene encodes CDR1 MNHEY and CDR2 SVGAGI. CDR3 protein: CASSYSGANYNEQFF. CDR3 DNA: TGTGCCAGCAGTTACAGCGGGGCTAACTACAATGAGCAGTTCTTC.

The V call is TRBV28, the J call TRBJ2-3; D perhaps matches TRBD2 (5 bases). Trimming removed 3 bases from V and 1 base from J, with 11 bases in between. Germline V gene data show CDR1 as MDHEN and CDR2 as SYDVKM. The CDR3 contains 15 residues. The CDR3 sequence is CASSFSLAGTDTQYF. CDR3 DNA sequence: TGTGCCAGCAGTTTCAGTCTAGCAGGCACAGATACGCAGTATTTT.

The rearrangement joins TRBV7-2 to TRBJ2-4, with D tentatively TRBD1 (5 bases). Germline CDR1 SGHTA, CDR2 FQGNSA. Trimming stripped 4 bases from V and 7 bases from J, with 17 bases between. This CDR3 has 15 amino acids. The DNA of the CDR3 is TGTGCCAGCAGCTCCCCCGCGCGGCAGGGCAACATTCAGTACTTC. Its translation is CASSSPARQGNIQYF.

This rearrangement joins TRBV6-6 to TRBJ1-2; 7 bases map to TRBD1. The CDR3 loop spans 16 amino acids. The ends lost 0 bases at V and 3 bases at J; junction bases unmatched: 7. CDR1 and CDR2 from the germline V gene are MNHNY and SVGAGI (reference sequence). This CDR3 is CASSYSHRGADYGYTF. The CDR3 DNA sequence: TGTGCCAGCAGTTACTCCCACAGGGGCGCTGACTATGGCTACACCTTC.

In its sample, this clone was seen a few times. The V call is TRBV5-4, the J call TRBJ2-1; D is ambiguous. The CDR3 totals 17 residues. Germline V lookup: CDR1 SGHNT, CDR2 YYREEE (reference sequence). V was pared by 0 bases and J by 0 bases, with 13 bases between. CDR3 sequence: CASSLGFGKSSYNEQFF. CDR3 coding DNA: TGTGCCAGCAGCTTGGGGTTTGGGAAAAGCTCCTACAATGAGCAGTTCTTC.

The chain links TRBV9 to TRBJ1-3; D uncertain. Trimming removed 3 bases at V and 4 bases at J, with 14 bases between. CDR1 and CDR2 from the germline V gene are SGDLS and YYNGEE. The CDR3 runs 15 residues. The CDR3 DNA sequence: TGTGCCAGCAGCGCCCAGCCCACTGGGGGAAACACCATATATTTT. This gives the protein CASSAQPTGGNTIYF. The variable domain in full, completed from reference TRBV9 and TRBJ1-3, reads DSGVTQTPKHLITATGQRVTLRCSPRSGDLSVYWYQQSLDQGLQFLIQYYNGEERAKGNILERFSAQQFPDLHSELNLSSLELGDSALYFCASSAQPTGGNTIYFGEGSWLTVV.

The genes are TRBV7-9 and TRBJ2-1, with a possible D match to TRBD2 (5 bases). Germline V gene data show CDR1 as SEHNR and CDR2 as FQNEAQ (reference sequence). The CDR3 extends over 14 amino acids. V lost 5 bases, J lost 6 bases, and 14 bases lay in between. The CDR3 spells CASSLPAAGNEQFF. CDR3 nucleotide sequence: TGTGCCAGCAGCCTCCCCGCGGCGGGCAATGAGCAGTTCTTC.

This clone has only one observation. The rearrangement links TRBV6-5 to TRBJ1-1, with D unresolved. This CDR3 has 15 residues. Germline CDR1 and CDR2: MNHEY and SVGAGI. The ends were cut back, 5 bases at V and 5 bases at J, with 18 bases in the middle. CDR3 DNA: TGTGCCAGCAGTGTTAATTTCCAAATAGAAACTGAAGCTTTCTTT. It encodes CASSVNFQIETEAFF.

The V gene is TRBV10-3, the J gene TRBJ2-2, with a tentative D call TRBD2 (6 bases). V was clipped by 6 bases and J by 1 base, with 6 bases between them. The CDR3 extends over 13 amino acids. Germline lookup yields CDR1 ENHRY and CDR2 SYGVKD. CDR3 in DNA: TGTGCCATCAGGGGACTGAACACCGGGGAGCTGTTTTTT. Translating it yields CAIRGLNTGELFF.

The CDR3 DNA follows: TGTGCCAGCAGTCCTCCGACAGGGAGGGGGACCCAGTACTTC. Amino acid sequence: CASSPPTGRGTQYF. The V and J genes are TRBV6-1 and TRBJ2-5; D tentatively reads TRBD1 or TRBD2 (7 bases each). Trimming cost V 5 bases and J 7 bases, with 17 bases left between them. The CDR3 sequence is 14 residues long. Germline-derived CDR1 and CDR2 are MNHNS and SASEGT.

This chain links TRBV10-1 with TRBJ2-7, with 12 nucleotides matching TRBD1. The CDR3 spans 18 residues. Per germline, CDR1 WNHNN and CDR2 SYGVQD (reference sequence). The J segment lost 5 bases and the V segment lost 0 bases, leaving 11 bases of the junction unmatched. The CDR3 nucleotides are TGCGCCAGCAGTGAGTCACAGAGGGACAGGGGGCGCGGACACGAGCAGTACTTC. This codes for CASSESQRDRGRGHEQYF.

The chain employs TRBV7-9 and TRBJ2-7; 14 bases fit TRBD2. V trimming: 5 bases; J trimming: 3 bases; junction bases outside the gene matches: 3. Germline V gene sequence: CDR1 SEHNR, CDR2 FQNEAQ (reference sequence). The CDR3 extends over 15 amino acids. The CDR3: CASSTGTSGSYEQYF. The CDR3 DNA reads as TGTGCCAGCAGCACCGGGACTAGCGGGAGCTACGAGCAGTACTTC.

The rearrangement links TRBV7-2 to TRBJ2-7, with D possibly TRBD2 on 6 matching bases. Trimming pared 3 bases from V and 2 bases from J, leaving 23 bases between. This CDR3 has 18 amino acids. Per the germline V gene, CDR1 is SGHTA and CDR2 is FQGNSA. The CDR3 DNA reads TGTGCCAGCAGCTTCGCTACTAGCTCCCGTGAAAGAACCTACGAGCAGTACTTC. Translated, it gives CASSFATSSRERTYEQYF. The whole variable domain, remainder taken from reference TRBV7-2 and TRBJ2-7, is GAGVSQSPSNKVTEKGKDVELRCDPISGHTALYWYRQSLGQGLEFLIYFQGNSAPDKSGLPSDRFSAERTGGSVSTLTIQRTQQEDSAVYLCASSFATSSRERTYEQYFGPGTRLTVT.

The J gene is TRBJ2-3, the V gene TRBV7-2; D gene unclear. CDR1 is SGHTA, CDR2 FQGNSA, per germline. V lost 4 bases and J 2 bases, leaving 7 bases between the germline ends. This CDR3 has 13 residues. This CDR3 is CASSSRFTDTQYF. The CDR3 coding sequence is TGTGCCAGCAGCTCGCGTTTCACAGATACGCAGTATTTT.

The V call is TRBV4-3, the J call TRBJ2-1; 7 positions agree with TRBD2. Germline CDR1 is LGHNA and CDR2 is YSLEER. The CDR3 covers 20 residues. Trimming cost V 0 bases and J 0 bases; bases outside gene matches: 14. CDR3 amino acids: CASSQDRGGPDFSSYNEQFF. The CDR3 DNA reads TGCGCCAGCAGCCAAGATCGGGGAGGGCCGGATTTTAGCTCCTACAATGAGCAGTTCTTC.

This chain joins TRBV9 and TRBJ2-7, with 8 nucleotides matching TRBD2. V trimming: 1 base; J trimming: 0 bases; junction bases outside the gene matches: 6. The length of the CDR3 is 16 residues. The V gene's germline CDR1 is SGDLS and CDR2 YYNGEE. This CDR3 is CASSVSGSHGSYEQYF. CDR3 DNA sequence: TGTGCCAGCAGCGTAAGCGGGAGTCATGGCTCCTACGAGCAGTACTTC.

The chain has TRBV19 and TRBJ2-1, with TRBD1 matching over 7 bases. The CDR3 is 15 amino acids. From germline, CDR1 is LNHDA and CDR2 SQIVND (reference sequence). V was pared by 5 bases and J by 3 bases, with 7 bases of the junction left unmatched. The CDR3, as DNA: TGTGCCAGTAGTCCATACTACAGGGGCTACAATGAGCAGTTCTTC. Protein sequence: CASSPYYRGYNEQFF.

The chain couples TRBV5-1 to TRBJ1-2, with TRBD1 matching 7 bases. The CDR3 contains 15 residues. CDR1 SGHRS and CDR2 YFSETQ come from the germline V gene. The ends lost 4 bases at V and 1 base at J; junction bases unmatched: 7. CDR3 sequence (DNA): TGCGCCAGCAGCAACCCGGGACAGTATAACTATGGCTACACCTTC. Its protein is CASSNPGQYNYGYTF.